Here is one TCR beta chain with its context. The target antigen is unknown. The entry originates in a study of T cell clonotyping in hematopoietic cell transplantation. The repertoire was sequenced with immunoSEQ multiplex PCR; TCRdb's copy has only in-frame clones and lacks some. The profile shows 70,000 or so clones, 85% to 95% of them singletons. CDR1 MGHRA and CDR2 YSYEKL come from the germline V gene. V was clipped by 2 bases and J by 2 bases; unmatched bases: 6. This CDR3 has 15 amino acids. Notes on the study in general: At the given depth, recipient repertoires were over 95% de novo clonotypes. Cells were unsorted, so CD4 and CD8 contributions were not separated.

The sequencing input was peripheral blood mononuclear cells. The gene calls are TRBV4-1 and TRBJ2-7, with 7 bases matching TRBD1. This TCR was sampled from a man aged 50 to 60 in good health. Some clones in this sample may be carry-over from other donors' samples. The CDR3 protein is CASSQMTGSAYEQYF. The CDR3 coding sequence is TGCGCCAGCAGCCAAATGACAGGGTCAGCCTACGAGCAGTACTTC.